This entry describes one TCR beta chain. Its antigen is undetermined. This may be a read error: a much more frequent sequence differs by one nucleotide. CD8+CD57+ cell expansion, shown by flow cytometry, had occurred in the patients selected for sequencing. A severe acquired aplastic anemia diagnosis applied to all patients. Using genomic DNA as the template, TCR beta VDJ and CDR3 profiling was carried out. TCRdb analysed the reads with MiXCR anew, one entry per CDR3 protein. The table records more than 150,000 distinct CDR3 sequences, approximately 48% of them present only once. Germline CDR1 reads DFQATT; CDR2 reads SNEGSKA (reference sequence). The CDR3 runs 13 residues. Between the trimmed V and J ends, which lost 3 bases and 7 bases, there was a span of 13 bases. This sample is part of a study of CD8+CD57+ T cells in acquired aplastic anemia. Whole-study results and caveats: Shared by patients and controls, approximately 29 CD8+ CDR3s were abundant in patients. Controls did not differ significantly from patients in CD8+ Simpson's diversity.

Sequenced sample: sorted CD4+, CD8+, or CD8+CD57+ T cells (not recorded which) from PBMCs. The chain employs TRBV20-1 and TRBJ2-1; D is unresolved. This receptor was obtained from a human donor with aplastic anemia. The CDR3 is CSASVPSFNEQFF. CDR3 coding DNA: TGCAGTGCTAGTGTCCCCAGTTTTAATGAGCAGTTCTTC.